This T cell receptor (beta chain) was identified during a study of T-cell reconstitution after alpha-beta-depleted transplantation in children. As it was prepared, the TCRbeta library received unique molecular identifiers. One entry per CDR3 protein results from TCRdb running MiXCR on the PCR reads. The table includes fewer than 400,000 distinct CDR3 sequences, approximately 23% detected once. Sequences were derived from PBMCs, mostly from graft donor cells, sampled 180 days after TCRalphabeta/CD19-depleted stem cell transplant. The receptor was isolated from a male patient younger than 18 who had a stem cell transplant for acute lymphoblastic leukemia, so the T cells may come from the graft donor.

The CDR3 DNA is TGCGCCAGCAGCTTCGGACAGGAGGCCACCTATAATTCACCCCTCCACTTT. Its translation: CASSFGQEATYNSPLHF. The chain uses TRBV5-1 and TRBJ1-6, with 7 bases aligning to TRBD1. The germline CDR1 and CDR2 sequences are SGHRS and YFSETQ. The V and J ends lost 2 bases and 2 bases, in that order; junction bases with no gene match: 7. The CDR3 has 17 residues.